Included here is one TCR beta chain sequence, with context. Trimming shortened V by 3 bases and J by 1 base, and 6 bases separated the two germline ends. The CDR3 is 12 residues long. Germline V lookup: CDR1 SQVTM, CDR2 ANQGSEA. This record belongs to a study of T cells in tumors after PD-1 blockade. Overall study context: Excluded were patients with checkpoint blockade, immunosuppressants, or radiotherapy or other anti-cancer therapy within 4 weeks. Blood samples averaged around 100,000 templates (range roughly 24,000-290,000) and more than 35,000 unique clonotypes.

Clones were sequenced by immunoSEQ multiplex PCR, and TCRdb holds only the in-frame ones, with some missing. The repertoire holds tens of thousands of clones, about four fifths seen once, with roughly 13% in the top ten. The V gene is TRBV29-1, the J gene TRBJ2-5, with D perhaps TRBD2 (5 bases). Source: PBMCs, taken before anti-PD-1 treatment. The sequence was obtained from a human donor with basal cell carcinoma. The DNA of the CDR3 is TGCAGCGTTGAGGACTTCCAAGAGACCCAGTACTTC. It codes for CSVEDFQETQYF.